This T cell receptor beta chain was captured in a study of cytomegalovirus exposure and HLA in healthy donors (dated by TCRdb to about 2017). Background on the whole study: A later analysis indicated that the roughly 130 validation repertoires were generated on the platform also employed for the 600 to 750 repertoires of the first cohort. The study was designed to test whether signatures of past pathogen exposure could be identified by cataloging public T cell receptors. Along with the roughly 670-subject first cohort, a separate validation cohort of over a hundred different subjects was used. High-throughput TCR immunosequencing, statistical association of individual TCRs with disease status, and machine learning were combined to predict cytomegalovirus infection status. Results and caveats for the whole study, not just this receptor: In a later analysis, TCRs clustered in the first cohort were found to also tend to co-occur in the approximately 120 validation repertoires, with around 94% of cluster scores above 0. Most TCR sequences were seen in very few donors, while some public TCRs were found in many individuals. The classifier was reported to diagnose cytomegalovirus status with high specificity and sensitivity in both the original cohort and the validation cohort. In vitro tests confirmed that three of the cytomegalovirus-associated TCR beta chains recognize cytomegalovirus antigens. The study listed approximately 150 TCR beta chains as associated with cytomegalovirus. A later analysis had no HLA typing for the validation cohort, so co-occurrence there was scored across all 130 or so repertoires. The authors suggested that the approach could potentially be extended to other disease states and immunological phenotypes.

This clone was seen a single time. Its antigen has not been determined. Base qualities are not at hand, and no much larger clone is one base apart. The library was prepared using the immunoSEQ multiplex PCR assay. As for the authors' bioinformatics: To diagnose cytomegalovirus status from the catalog of TCR beta chain sequences, a statistical classification framework was built. Here the immuneACCESS table is served through TCRdb, limited to in-frame sequences with V and J called. Missing clones are a known gap in these copies; in checked studies unresolved V genes cover under half, and the rest lacks a known reason. V and J calls and clone size come straight from that table; D and trimming were deduced from the DNA. Across this sample there are over 100,000 clones, with approximately 90% seen only once. Of the sample, about 6% is held by the ten largest clones. The CDR3 spans 15 residues, from the cysteine through the phenylalanine. The DNA shown is the 45-base CDR3, in frame from base 1. Trimming accounts for 4 bases at V and 5 bases at J, while the number of junction bases matched to no gene is 5. CDR1 PRHDT and CDR2 FYEKMQ were looked up in the germline V gene (reference sequence).

The donors were included in the validation cohort of some 110 subjects, a group kept apart from the approximately 700-subject first cohort. Recombination connected TRBV13 to TRBJ2-1, with 10 junctional bases fitting TRBD2. This receptor was identified in a woman aged 18-30 years in good health and CMV-seropositive. Source material: PBMCs. The DNA reads TGTGCCAGCAGCTCCGGGACTAGCGACGACAATGAGCAGTTCTTC. Its translation is CASSSGTSDDNEQFF.